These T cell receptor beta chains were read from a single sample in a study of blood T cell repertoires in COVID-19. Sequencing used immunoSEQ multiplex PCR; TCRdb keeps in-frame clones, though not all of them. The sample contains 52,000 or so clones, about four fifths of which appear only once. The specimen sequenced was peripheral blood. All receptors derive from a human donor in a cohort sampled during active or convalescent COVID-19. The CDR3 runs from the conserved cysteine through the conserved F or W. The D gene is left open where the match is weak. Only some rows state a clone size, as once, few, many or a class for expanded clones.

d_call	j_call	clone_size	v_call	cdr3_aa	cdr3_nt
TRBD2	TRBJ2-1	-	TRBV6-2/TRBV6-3	CASSVLSGGPTNEQFF	TGTGCCAGCAGTGTCCTTAGCGGGGGGCCTACGAATGAGCAGTTCTTC
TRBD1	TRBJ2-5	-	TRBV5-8	CASSLDRGGYQETQYF	TGTGCCAGCAGCTTGGACAGGGGCGGGTACCAAGAGACCCAGTACTTC
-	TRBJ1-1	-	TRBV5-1	CASSLRVNTEAFF	TGCGCCAGCAGCTTGAGAGTCAATACTGAAGCTTTCTTT
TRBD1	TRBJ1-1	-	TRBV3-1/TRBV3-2	CASSQDRRTGLNTEAFF	TGTGCCAGCAGCCAAGATCGGAGGACAGGGTTGAACACTGAAGCTTTCTTT
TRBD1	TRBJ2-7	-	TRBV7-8	CASSNPSWQGARWEQYF	TGTGCCAGCAGCAACCCAAGCTGGCAGGGGGCGCGATGGGAGCAGTACTTC
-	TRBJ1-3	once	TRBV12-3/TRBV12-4	CASIRDIGNTIYF	TGTGCCAGCATTCGGGACATTGGAAACACCATATATTTT
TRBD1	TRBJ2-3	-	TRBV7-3	CASSLGQGARDVTDTQYF	TGTGCCAGCAGCTTGGGACAGGGGGCGCGGGATGTCACAGATACGCAGTATTTT
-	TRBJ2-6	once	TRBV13	CASSLDRGGANVLTF	TGTGCCAGCAGCTTAGATAGGGGAGGGGCCAACGTCCTGACTTTC
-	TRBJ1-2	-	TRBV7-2	CASSSIQGLMGYTF	TGTGCCAGCAGCTCTATACAGGGCCTAATGGGCTACACCTTC
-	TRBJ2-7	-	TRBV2	CASSDNRPYEQYF	TGTGCCAGCAGTGATAACAGGCCCTACGAGCAGTACTTC
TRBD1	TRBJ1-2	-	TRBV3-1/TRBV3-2	CASSPDRGRVYGYTF	TGTGCCAGCAGCCCAGACAGGGGGCGGGTCTATGGCTACACCTTC
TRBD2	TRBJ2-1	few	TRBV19	CASSPELAGGDNEQFF	TGTGCCAGTAGTCCCGAACTAGCGGGGGGTGACAATGAGCAGTTCTTC
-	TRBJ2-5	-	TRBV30	CAWSVKQAEETQYF	TGTGCCTGGAGTGTAAAACAGGCCGAGGAGACCCAGTACTTC
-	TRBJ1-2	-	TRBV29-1	CSTRTSNYGYTF	TGCAGCACCCGGACAAGTAACTATGGCTACACCTTC
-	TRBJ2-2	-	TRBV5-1	CASSLRQVRGELFF	TGCGCCAGCAGCTTGAGACAGGTCCGCGGGGAGCTGTTTTTT
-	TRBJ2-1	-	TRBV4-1	CASSRRGDYNEQFF	TGCGCCAGCAGCCGCAGGGGAGACTACAATGAGCAGTTCTTC
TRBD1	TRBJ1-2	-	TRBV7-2	CASSPGTAYGYTF	TGTGCCAGCAGCCCGGGGACAGCCTATGGCTACACCTTC
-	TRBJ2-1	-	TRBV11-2	CASGTWAYNEQFF	TGTGCATCCGGGACTTGGGCTTACAATGAGCAGTTCTTC
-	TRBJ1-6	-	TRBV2	CASSEGLNSPLHF	TGTGCCAGCAGTGAAGGACTGAATTCACCCCTCCACTTT
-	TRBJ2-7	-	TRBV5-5	CASSAGETVTTYEQYF	TGTGCCAGCAGTGCCGGGGAGACCGTAACGACCTACGAGCAGTACTTC
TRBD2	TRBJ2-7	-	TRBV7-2	CASSYPGIAGISYEQYF	TGTGCCAGCAGCTACCCGGGAATAGCGGGGATCTCCTACGAGCAGTACTTC
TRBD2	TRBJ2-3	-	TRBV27	CASSPTPGLAGTDTQYF	TGTGCCAGCAGCCCGACCCCCGGACTAGCGGGGACAGATACGCAGTATTTT
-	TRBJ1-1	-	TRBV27	CASSQTTNTEAFF	TGTGCCAGCAGCCAGACAACGAACACTGAAGCTTTCTTT
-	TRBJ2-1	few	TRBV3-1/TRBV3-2	CASSDAGRSYNEQFF	TGTGCCAGCAGCGATGCGGGGAGATCCTACAATGAGCAGTTCTTC
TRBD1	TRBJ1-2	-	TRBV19	CASSIETGGVGYTF	TGTGCCAGTAGTATCGAGACAGGGGGCGTTGGCTACACCTTC
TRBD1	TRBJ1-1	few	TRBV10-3	CAIRGLQGAITEAFF	TGTGCCATCAGGGGTTTACAGGGGGCGATCACTGAAGCTTTCTTT
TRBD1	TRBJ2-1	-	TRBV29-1	CSGSQGLSYNEQFF	TGCAGCGGTTCACAGGGGCTCTCCTACAATGAGCAGTTCTTC
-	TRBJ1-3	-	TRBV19	CASSPGLLAGTGNTIYF	TGTGCCAGTAGTCCGGGACTGTTGGCAGGGACTGGAAACACCATATATTTT
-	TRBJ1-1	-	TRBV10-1	CASSESLHRVLNTEAFF	TGCGCCAGCAGTGAGTCCTTACACAGGGTTCTCAACACTGAAGCTTTCTTT
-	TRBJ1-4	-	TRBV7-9	CASSIGQFNEKLFF	TGTGCCAGCAGTATAGGACAGTTTAATGAAAAACTGTTTTTT
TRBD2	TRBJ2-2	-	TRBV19	CASSTSDLAGVGTGELFF	TGTGCCAGTAGTACTTCCGACCTAGCGGGGGTCGGGACCGGGGAGCTGTTTTTT
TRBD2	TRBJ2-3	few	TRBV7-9	CASSPPGLAGGVTDTQYF	TGTGCCAGCAGCCCCCCGGGACTAGCGGGGGGGGTAACAGATACGCAGTATTTT
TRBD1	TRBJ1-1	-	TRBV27	CASSFRQGAVITEAFF	TGTGCCAGCAGTTTCCGACAGGGGGCTGTCATCACTGAAGCTTTCTTT
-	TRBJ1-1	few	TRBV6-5	CASRRTSGGDTEAFF	TGTGCCTCCCGAAGGACTAGCGGGGGGGACACTGAAGCTTTCTTT
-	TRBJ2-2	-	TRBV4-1	CASSFRQRSNTGELFF	TGCGCCAGCAGCTTCCGACAGCGATCGAACACCGGGGAGCTGTTTTTT
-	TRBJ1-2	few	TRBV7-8	CASSSRTHNYGYTF	TGTGCCAGCAGCTCCCGGACACACAACTATGGCTACACCTTC